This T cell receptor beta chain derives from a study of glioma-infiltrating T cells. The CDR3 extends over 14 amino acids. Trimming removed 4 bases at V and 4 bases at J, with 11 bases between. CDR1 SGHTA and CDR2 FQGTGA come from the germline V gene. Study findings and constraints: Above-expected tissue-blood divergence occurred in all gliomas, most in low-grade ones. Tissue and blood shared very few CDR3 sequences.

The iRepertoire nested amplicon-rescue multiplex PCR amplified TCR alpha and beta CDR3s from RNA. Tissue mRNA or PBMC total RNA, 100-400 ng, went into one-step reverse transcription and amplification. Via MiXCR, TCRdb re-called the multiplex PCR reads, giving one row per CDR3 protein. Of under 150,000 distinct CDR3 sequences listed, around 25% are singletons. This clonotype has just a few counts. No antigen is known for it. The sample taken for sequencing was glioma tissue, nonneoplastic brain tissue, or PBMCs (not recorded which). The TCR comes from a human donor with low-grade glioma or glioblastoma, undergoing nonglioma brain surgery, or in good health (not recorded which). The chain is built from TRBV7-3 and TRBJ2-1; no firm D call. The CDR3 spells CASSSGSVYNEQFF. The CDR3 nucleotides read TGTGCCAGCAGCTCCGGCAGCGTATACAATGAGCAGTTCTTC.